This entry lists 9 T cell receptor beta chains sequenced from one sample in a study of CD8+ T cells in alopecia areata. Treatment of the sample: oral pan-JAK inhibitor, 5-10 mg twice daily. As the sequencing template, cDNA was produced by extracting RNA and reverse transcribing it. Profiled with immunoSEQ multiplex PCR; TCRdb holds only in-frame clones, not every one. The data show some 190,000 clones, 51% seen once. The source material was CD8+ T cells sorted from blood, sampled at approximately week 51, from a patient treated with tofacitinib. All receptors derive from a human donor with alopecia areata.

V and J are TRBV7-2 and TRBJ2-4; no definite D call. This CDR3 spans 16 amino acids. The ends were cut back, 1 base at V and 1 base at J, with 11 bases in the middle. The germline V gene encodes CDR1 SGHTA and CDR2 FQGNSA. In DNA, the CDR3 is TGTGCCAGCAGCTTAGTGGTAGGGATGGCCAAAAACATTCAGTACTTC. Translating it yields CASSLVVGMAKNIQYF.

A remark on this clone: This same CDR3 is encoded by further DNA sequences in the sample. This chain connects TRBV29-1 to TRBJ1-1; tentative D call: TRBD1 (5 bases). Per the germline V gene, CDR1 is SQVTM and CDR2 is ANQGSEA. V lost 4 bases and J 4 bases, leaving 10 bases between the germline ends. The CDR3 contains 12 residues. CDR3 DNA sequence: TGCAGCGTTGTACCTAGGGGCACTGAAGCTTTCTTT. This gives the protein CSVVPRGTEAFF.

This clone was seen a few times. J is TRBJ1-1 and V is TRBV29-1; 8 nucleotides agree with TRBD1. V shed 3 bases and J 10 bases; nucleotides not matched to a gene: 7. Germline values: CDR1 SQVTM, CDR2 ANQGSEA. The CDR3 extends over 12 amino acids. CDR3 DNA: TGCAGCGTTGAGGAAAGGACAGGGCGAGCTTTCTTT. Protein sequence: CSVEERTGRAFF.

The rearrangement uses TRBV5-1 and TRBJ1-1, with D possibly being TRBD1 (6 bases). The ends were cut back, 3 bases at V and 4 bases at J, with 10 bases in the middle. Germline V gene lookup returns CDR1 SGHRS and CDR2 YFSETQ. The CDR3 contains 13 residues. The CDR3 here is CASSSDRPTEAFF. In DNA, the CDR3 is TGCGCCAGCAGCTCCGACAGGCCCACTGAAGCTTTCTTT.

V usage is TRBV29-1 and J usage is TRBJ2-7; a possible D gene is TRBD1 (6 bases). The CDR3 sequence is 11 residues long. Trimming took 2 bases from V and 6 from J, leaving 8 bases between them. Per the germline V gene, CDR1 is SQVTM and CDR2 is ANQGSEA. The CDR3 protein is CSVELGAEQYF. The CDR3 nucleotides are TGCAGCGTTGAATTGGGGGCCGAGCAGTACTTC.

J is TRBJ1-1 and V is TRBV29-1; no clear D. Trimming left V 3 bases short and J 8 bases short, with 1 base between. CDR3 length: 8 amino acids. CDR1 and CDR2 from the germline V gene are SQVTM and ANQGSEA. CDR3 sequence reads: CSVDEAFF. The CDR3 DNA reads TGCAGCGTTGACGAAGCTTTCTTT. Variable domain in full (rest from reference TRBV29-1 and TRBJ1-1): SAVISQKPSRDICQRGTSLTIQCQVDSQVTMMFWYRQQPGQSLTLIATANQGSEATYESGFVIDKFPISRPNLTFSTLTVSNMSPEDSSIYLCSVDEAFFGQGTRLTVV.

This clone showed up just a few times. The chain is built from TRBV7-2 and TRBJ2-3, with a possible D match to TRBD2 (5 bases). Trimming removed 5 bases from V and 4 bases from J, with 16 bases in between. This CDR3 region has 15 residues. CDR1 is SGHTA, CDR2 FQGNSA, per germline. The CDR3 here is CASSHGLARADTQYF. As DNA, the CDR3 is TGTGCCAGCAGCCACGGACTTGCGAGAGCAGATACGCAGTATTTT.

The chain couples TRBV7-2 to TRBJ1-5; a weak D match, TRBD1 (5 bases). Trimming removed 5 bases from V and 0 bases from J, with 11 bases in between. This CDR3 spans 15 amino acids. Germline V gives CDR1 SGHTA, CDR2 FQGNSA. CDR3 nucleotides: TGTGCCAGCAGCCCTCAGGGAAATAGCAATCAGCCCCAGCATTTT. This sequence encodes CASSPQGNSNQPQHF.

This clone was seen a handful of times. This chain uses TRBV5-4 with TRBJ2-7, with 9 bases identical to TRBD1. From germline, CDR1 is SGHNT and CDR2 YYREEE (reference sequence). The trim removed 4 bases at V and 4 bases at J, leaving 6 bases unmatched. This CDR3 has 14 residues. The CDR3 sequence is CASSQGDRAYEQYF. CDR3 in DNA: TGTGCCAGCAGCCAGGGGGACAGGGCTTACGAGCAGTACTTC.